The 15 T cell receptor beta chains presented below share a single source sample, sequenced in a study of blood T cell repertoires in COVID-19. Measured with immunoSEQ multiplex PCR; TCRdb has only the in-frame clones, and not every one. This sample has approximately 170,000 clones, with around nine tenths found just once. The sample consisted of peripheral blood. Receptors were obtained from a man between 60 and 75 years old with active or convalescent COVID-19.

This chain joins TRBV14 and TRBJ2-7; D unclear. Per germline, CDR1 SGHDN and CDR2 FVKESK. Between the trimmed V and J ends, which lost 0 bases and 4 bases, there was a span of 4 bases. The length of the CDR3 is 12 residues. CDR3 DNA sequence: TGTGCCAGCAGCCAAGAGAGGTACGAGCAGTACTTC. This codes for CASSQERYEQYF.

The CDR3 here is CASSIRPGTSGVYQETQYF. CDR3 nucleotide sequence: TGTGCCAGCAGCATCAGACCCGGGACTAGCGGAGTGTACCAAGAGACCCAGTACTTC. This chain links TRBV9 with TRBJ2-5, with 11 bases lining up with TRBD2. Germline V CDR1 and CDR2: SGDLS, YYNGEE. The CDR3 loop spans 19 amino acids. The junction had 14 bases not matched to a gene; V was cut back by 4 bases and J by 0 bases.

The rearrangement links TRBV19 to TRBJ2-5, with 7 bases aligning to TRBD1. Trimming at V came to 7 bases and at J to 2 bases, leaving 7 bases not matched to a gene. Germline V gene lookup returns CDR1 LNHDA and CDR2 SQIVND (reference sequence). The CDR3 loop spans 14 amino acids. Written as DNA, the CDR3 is TGTGCCAGTAACAAGGGCAGGGGGCAAGAGACCCAGTACTTC. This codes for CASNKGRGQETQYF.

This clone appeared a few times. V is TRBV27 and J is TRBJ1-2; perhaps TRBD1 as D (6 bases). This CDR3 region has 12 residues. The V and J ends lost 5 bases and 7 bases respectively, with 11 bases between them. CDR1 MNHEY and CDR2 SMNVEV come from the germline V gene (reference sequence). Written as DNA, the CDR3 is TGTGCCAGCAGTAGGGGGACGGGTGGCTACACCTTC. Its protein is CASSRGTGGYTF.

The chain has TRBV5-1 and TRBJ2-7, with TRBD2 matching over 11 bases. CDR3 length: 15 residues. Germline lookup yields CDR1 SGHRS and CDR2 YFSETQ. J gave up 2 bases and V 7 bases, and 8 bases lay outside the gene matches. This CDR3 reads CASCLLAGVTYEQYF. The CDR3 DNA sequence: TGCGCCAGCTGCCTACTAGCGGGAGTAACCTACGAGCAGTACTTC.

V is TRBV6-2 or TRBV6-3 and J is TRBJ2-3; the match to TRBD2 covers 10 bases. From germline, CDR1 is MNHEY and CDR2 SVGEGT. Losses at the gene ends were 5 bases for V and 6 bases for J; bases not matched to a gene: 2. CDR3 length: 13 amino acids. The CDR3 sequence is CASSGTSADTQYF. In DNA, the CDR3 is TGTGCCAGCAGTGGGACTAGCGCCGATACGCAGTATTTT.

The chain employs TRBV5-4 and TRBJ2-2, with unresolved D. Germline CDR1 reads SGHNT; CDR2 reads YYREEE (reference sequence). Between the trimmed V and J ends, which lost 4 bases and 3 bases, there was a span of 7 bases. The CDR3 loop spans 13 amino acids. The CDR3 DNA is TGTGCCAGCAGCCCTTATTACACCGGGGAGCTGTTTTTT. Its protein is CASSPYYTGELFF.

CDR3 in DNA: TGTGCCAGCAGCCTCGACAGGGGGGATGAGCAGTTCTTC. It codes for CASSLDRGDEQFF. This rearrangement joins TRBV5-4 to TRBJ2-1, with 9 bases aligning to TRBD1. The length of the CDR3 is 13 residues. Germline CDR1 SGHNT, CDR2 YYREEE (reference sequence). V shed 4 bases and J 8 bases; nucleotides not matched to a gene: 4. The full variable domain, in which reference TRBV5-4 and TRBJ2-1 provide the parts outside the CDR3, is ETGVTQSPTHLIKTRGQQVTLRCSSQSGHNTVSWYQQALGQGPQFIFQYYREEENGRGNFPPRFSGLQFPNYSSELNVNALELDDSALYLCASSLDRGDEQFFGPGTRLTVL.

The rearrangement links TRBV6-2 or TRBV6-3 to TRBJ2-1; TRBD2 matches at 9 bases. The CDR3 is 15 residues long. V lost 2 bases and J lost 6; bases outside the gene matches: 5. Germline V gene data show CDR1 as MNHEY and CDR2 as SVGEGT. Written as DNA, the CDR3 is TGTGCCAGCAGTTACGCTGGGACTAGCCGCAATGAGCAGTTCTTC. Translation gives CASSYAGTSRNEQFF.

In nucleotides, the CDR3 is TGTGCCAGCAGCGTATGGGGGGAAGTTGGCTACACCTTC. It encodes CASSVWGEVGYTF. V usage is TRBV9 and J usage is TRBJ1-2; the D gene is possibly TRBD1 (5 bases). Germline loops: CDR1 SGDLS, CDR2 YYNGEE. The CDR3 runs to 13 residues. Deletions cut 1 base from V and 7 bases from J, with 11 bases between.

The CDR3 nucleotides are TGTGCCAGCAGCCGGACTAGCGGGTTCACCGGGGAGCTGTTTTTT. Translated: CASSRTSGFTGELFF. The chain uses TRBV3-1 (or the pseudogene TRBV3-2) and TRBJ2-2, with TRBD2 matching over 11 bases. The CDR3 is 15 amino acids. CDR1 LGHDT and CDR2 YNNKEL come from the germline V gene (reference sequence). Trimming cost V 4 bases and J 4 bases; bases outside gene matches: 2.

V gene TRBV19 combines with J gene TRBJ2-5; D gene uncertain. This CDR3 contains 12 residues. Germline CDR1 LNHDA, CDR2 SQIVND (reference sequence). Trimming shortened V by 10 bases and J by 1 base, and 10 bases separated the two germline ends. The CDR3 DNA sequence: TGTGCCACCCAAACGGGCCAAGAGACCCAGTACTTC. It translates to CATQTGQETQYF.

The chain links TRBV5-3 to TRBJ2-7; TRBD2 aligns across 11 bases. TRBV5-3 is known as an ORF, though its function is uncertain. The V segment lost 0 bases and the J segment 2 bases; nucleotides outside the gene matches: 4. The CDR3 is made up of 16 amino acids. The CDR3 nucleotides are TGTGCCAGAAGCTTGGGACTAGCGGGATTACCCTACGAGCAGTACTTC. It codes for CARSLGLAGLPYEQYF.

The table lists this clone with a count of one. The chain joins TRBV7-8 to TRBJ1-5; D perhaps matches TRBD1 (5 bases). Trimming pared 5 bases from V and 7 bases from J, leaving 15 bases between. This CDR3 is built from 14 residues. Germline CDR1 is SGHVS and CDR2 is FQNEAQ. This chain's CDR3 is CASSRAGLGQPQHF. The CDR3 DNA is TGTGCCAGCAGCCGAGCGGGGCTGGGCCAGCCCCAGCATTTT. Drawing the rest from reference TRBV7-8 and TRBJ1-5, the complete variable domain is GAGVSQSPRYKVAKRGQDVALRCDPISGHVSLFWYQQALGQGPEFLTYFQNEAQLDKSGLPSDRFFAERPEGSVSTLKIQRTQQEDSAVYLCASSRAGLGQPQHFGDGTRLSIL.

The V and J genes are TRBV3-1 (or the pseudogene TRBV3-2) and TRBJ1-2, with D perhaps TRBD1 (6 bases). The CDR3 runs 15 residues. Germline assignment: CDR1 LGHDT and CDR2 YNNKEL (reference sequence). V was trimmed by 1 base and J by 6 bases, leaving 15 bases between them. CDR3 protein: CASSQAYRVMDGYTF. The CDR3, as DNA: TGTGCCAGCAGCCAAGCGTACAGGGTCATGGATGGCTACACCTTC.